This TCR beta chain was retrieved from a study of T cell responses to AZD1222 COVID-19 vaccine. Study-wide background: The study pooled second doses at about 4 or about 12 weeks. General study findings and limits: The study reported that nearly half of spike-specific TCRs target unmutated variant regions. Females outnumbered males among donors, who were mostly white British; clonal diversity was possibly underestimated.

The repertoire was sequenced with immunoSEQ multiplex PCR; TCRdb's copy has only in-frame clones and lacks some. The sample contains 110,000 to 150,000 clones, 80% to 95% of which appear only once. Comments on this clone: The antigen remains undetermined.

After removal of 3 bases from V and 2 bases from J, the junction contained 4 bases not matched to a gene. The CDR3 spans 16 residues. The germline gives CDR1 ENHRY, CDR2 SYGVKD. Source: peripheral blood, taken on day 0 of AZD1222 vaccination. The chain combines TRBV10-3 with TRBJ2-5; TRBD1 agrees at 12 bases. The source of this sequence is an adult in good health. The CDR3 region has the DNA TGTGCCATCAGTGACCCGGGACAGGGGGCTCAAGAGACCCAGTACTTC. It specifies CAISDPGQGAQETQYF.